This note documents a single TCR beta chain sequence. This sample was included in a study of graft-versus-host responses after intestinal transplantation. Study background: Multivisceral, liver-intestinal, or isolated intestinal grafts went to recipients. Every transplant recipient was induced with anti-thymocyte globulin, then maintained on tacrolimus and steroids for about 3 years.

Profiled with immunoSEQ multiplex PCR; TCRdb holds only in-frame clones, not every one. The table lists 74,000 or so clones, 92% of them singletons, with approximately 0.7% in the top ten. The CDR3 length is 17 residues. The V and J ends lost 0 bases and 1 base respectively, with 14 bases between them. Germline assignment: CDR1 SGHNT and CDR2 YYREEE (reference sequence). The origin of this receptor is a human patient who received an intestinal transplant, so some T cells may come from the graft donor. This material consisted of PBMCs, taken 98 days after intestinal transplantation. The V gene is TRBV5-4, the J gene TRBJ2-4; D possibly matches TRBD1 or TRBD2 (5 bases each). The CDR3: CASSLDGGTLAKNIQYF. The CDR3 DNA is TGTGCCAGCAGCTTGGATGGGGGTACGCTTGCCAAAAACATTCAGTACTTC.